This T cell receptor (beta chain) was captured in a study of T cell changes during pregnancy in multiple sclerosis. Data came from immunoSEQ multiplex PCR; TCRdb stores just in-frame clones and leaves some out. The data contain about 44,000 clones, over 85% of them singletons. The input for sequencing was CD4+ T cells from peripheral blood mononuclear cells, taken in the first trimester of pregnancy. The receptor was derived from a female donor with multiple sclerosis, enrolled in a pregnancy study.

CDR3 coding DNA: TGCGCCAGCAGCTTGGTTGACGGGTCCACAGATACGCAGTATTTT. Translated, it gives CASSLVDGSTDTQYF. The chain uses TRBV5-1 and TRBJ2-3; no clear D gene. Trimming shortened V by 0 bases and J by 2 bases, and 10 bases separated the two germline ends. The CDR3 extends over 15 amino acids. Germline-derived CDR1 and CDR2 are SGHRS and YFSETQ.